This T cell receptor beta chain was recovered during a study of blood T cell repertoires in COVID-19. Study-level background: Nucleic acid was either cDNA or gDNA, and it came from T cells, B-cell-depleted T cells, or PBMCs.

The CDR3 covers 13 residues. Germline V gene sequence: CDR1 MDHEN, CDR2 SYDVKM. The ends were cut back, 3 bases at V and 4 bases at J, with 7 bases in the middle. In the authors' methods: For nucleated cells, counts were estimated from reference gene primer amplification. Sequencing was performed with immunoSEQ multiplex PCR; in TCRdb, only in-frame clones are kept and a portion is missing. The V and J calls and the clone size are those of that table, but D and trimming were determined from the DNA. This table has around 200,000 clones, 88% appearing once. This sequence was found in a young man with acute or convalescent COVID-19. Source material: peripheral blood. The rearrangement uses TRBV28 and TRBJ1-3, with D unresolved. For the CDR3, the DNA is TGTGCCAGCAGTTTCCTATCAGGAAACACCATATATTTT. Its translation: CASSFLSGNTIYF.